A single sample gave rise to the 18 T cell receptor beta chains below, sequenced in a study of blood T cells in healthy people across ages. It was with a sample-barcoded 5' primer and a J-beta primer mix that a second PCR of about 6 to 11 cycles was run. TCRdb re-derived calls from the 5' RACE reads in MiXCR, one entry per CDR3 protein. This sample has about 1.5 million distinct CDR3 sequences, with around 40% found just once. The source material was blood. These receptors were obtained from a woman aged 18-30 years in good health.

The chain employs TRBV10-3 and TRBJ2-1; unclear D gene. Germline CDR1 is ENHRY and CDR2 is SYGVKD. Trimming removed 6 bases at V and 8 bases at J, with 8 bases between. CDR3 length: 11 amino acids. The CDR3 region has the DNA TGTGCCATCAGCCCCGGCTATGAGCAGTTCTTC. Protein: CAISPGYEQFF.

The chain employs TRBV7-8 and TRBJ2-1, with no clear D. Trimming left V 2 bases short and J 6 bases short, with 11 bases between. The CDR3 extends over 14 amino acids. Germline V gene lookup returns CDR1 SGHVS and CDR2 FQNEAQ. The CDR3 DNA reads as TGTGCCAGCAGCTTAAGTCCCAGTGCCAATGAGCAGTTCTTC. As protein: CASSLSPSANEQFF.

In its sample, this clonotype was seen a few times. CDR3 in DNA: TGTGCCAGCAGCCAAAACCCTGGTGCAGATACGCAGTATTTT. As protein: CASSQNPGADTQYF. This rearrangement joins TRBV3-1 to TRBJ2-3, with unresolved D. Germline assignment: CDR1 LGHDT and CDR2 YNNKEL (reference sequence). There are 14 residues in the CDR3. Trimming left V 2 bases short and J 4 bases short, with 10 bases between.

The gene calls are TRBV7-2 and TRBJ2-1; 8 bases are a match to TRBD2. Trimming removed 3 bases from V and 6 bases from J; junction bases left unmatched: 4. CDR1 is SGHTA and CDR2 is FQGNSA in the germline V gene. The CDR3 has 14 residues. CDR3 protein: CASSFTSGLNEQFF. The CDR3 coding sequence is TGTGCCAGCAGCTTCACTAGCGGCCTCAATGAGCAGTTCTTC.

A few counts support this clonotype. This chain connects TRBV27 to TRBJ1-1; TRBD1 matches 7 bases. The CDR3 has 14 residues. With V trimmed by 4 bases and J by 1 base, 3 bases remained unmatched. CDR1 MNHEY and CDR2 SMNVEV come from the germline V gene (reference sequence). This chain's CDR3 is CASSYGTANTEAFF. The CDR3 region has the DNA TGTGCCAGCAGTTACGGGACAGCGAACACTGAAGCTTTCTTT.

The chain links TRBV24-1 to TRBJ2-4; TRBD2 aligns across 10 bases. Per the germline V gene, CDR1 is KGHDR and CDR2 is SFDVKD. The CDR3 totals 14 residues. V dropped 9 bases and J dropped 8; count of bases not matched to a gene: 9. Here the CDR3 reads CATGQRGGPHIQYF. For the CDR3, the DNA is TGTGCCACCGGGCAGCGGGGGGGCCCCCACATTCAGTACTTC.

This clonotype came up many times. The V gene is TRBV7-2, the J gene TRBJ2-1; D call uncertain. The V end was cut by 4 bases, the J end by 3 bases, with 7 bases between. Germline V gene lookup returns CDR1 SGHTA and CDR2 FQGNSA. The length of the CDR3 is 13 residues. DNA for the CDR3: TGTGCCAGCAGCTGGGGTATCTACAATGAGCAGTTCTTC. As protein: CASSWGIYNEQFF.

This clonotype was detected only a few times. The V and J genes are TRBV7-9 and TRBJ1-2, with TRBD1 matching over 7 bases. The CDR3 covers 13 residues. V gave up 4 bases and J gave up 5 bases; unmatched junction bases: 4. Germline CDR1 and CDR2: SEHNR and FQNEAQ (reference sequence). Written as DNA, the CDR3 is TGTGCCAGCAGCTGGGACAGCCCTTATGGCTACACCTTC. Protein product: CASSWDSPYGYTF.

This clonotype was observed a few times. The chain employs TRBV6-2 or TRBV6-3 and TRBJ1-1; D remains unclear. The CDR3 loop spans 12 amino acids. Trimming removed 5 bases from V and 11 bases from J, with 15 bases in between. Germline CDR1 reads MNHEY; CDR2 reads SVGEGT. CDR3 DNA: TGTGCCAGCAGTGAAAGAGAATTTAAGGCTTTCTTT. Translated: CASSEREFKAFF.

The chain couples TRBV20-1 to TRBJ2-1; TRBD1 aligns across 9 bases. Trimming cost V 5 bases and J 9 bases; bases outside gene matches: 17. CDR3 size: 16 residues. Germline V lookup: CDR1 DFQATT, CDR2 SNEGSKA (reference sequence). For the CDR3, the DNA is TGCAGTGCTGCCTCTCCCGGGACAGGGTCATCAAGTGAGCAGTTCTTC. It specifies CSAASPGTGSSSEQFF.

CDR3 residues: CAWSPFGATNEKLFF. Here the CDR3 DNA reads TGTGCCTGGAGTCCATTCGGAGCAACTAATGAAAAACTGTTTTTT. This chain connects TRBV30 to TRBJ1-4; no reliable D call. CDR3 length: 15 amino acids. Trimming left V 2 bases short and J 0 bases short, with 10 bases between. Germline V gives CDR1 GTSNPN, CDR2 SVGIG (reference sequence).

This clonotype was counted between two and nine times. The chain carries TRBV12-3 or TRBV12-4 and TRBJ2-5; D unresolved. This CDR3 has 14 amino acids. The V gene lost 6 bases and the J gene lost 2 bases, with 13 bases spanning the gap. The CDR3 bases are TGTGCCAGCAGCCCAAGGGTCTCACAAGAGACCCAGTACTTC. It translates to CASSPRVSQETQYF.

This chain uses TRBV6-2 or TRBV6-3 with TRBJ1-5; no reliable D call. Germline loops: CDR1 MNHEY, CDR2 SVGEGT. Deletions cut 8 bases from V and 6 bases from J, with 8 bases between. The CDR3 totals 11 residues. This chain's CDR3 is CASGEAQPQHF. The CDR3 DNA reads TGTGCCAGCGGGGAGGCTCAGCCCCAGCATTTT.

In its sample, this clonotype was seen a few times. CDR3 coding DNA: TGTGCCAGCAGCAAAGAGGGGAGTGAAAAACTGTTTTTT. Translating gives CASSKEGSEKLFF. The V call is TRBV21-1, the J call TRBJ1-4; the table's D call of TRBD1 was not tested on the DNA. TRBV21-1 is a recognized pseudogene. CDR3 length equals 13 residues.

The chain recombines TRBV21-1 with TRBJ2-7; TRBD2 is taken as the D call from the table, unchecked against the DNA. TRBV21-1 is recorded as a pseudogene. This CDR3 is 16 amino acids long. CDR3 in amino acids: CASAGEGGIEFYEQYF. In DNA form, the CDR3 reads TGTGCCAGCGCAGGGGAGGGGGGGATCGAATTTTACGAGCAGTACTTC.

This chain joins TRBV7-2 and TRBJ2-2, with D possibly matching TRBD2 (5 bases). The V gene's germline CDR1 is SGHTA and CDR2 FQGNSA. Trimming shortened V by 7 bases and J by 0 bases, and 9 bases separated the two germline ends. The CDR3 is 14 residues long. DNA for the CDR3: TGTGCCAGCAAAATAGCGCCGAACACCGGGGAGCTGTTTTTT. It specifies CASKIAPNTGELFF.

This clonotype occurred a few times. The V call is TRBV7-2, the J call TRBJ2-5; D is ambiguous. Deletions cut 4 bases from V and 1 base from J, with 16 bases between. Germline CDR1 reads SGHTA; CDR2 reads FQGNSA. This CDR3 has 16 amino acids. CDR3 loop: CASSSRGLAAQETQYF. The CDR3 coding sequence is TGTGCCAGCAGCTCAAGAGGTCTTGCGGCCCAAGAGACCCAGTACTTC.

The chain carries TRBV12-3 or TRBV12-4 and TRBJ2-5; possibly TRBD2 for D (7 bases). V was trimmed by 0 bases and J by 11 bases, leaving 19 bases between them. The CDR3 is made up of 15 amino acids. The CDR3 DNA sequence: TGTGCCAGCAGTTTAGCGAGGGGGGGCAGGGATGAGCAGTACTTC. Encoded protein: CASSLARGGRDEQYF.